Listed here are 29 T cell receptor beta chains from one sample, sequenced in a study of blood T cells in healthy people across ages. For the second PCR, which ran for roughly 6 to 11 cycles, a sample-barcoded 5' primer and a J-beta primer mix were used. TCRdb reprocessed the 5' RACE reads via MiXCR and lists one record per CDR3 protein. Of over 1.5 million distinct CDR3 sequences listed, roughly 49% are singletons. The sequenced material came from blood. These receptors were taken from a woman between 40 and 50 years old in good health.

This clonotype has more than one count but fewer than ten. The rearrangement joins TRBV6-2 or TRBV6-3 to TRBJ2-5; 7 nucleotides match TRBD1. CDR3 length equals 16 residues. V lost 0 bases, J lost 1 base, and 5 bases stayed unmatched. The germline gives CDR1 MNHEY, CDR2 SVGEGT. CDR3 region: CASSYSIWDSQETQYF. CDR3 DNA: TGTGCCAGCAGTTACTCCATCTGGGACAGCCAAGAGACCCAGTACTTC.

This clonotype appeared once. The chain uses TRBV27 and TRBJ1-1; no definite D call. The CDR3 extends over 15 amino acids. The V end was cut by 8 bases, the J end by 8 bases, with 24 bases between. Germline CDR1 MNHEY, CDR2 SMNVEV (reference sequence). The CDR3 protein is CASFPRGQRGWEAFF. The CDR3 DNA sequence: TGTGCCAGCTTCCCGCGCGGGCAACGGGGATGGGAAGCTTTCTTT.

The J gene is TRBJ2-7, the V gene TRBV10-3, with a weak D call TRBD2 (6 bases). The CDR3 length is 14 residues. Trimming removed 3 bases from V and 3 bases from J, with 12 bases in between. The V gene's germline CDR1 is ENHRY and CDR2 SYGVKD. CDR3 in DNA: TGTGCCATCAGTGACGAAAGGACTAACTACGAGCAGTACTTC. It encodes CAISDERTNYEQYF.

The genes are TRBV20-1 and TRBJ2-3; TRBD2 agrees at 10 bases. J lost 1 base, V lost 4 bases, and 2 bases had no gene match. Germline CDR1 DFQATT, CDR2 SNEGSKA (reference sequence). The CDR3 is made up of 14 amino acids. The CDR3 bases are TGCAGTGCTAAGACTAGCGGGCGCACAGATACGCAGTATTTT. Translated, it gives CSAKTSGRTDTQYF.

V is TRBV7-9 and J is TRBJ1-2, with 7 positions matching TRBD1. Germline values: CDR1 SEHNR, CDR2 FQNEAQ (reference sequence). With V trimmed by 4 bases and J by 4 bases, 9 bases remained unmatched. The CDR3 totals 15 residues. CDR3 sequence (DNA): TGTGCCAGCAGCTCAATCGACAGGGACACCTATGGCTACACCTTC. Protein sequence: CASSSIDRDTYGYTF. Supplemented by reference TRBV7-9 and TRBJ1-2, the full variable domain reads DTGVSQNPRHKITKRGQNVTFRCDPISEHNRLYWYRQTLGQGPEFLTYFQNEAQLEKSRLLSDRFSAERPKGSFSTLEIQRTEQGDSAMYLCASSSIDRDTYGYTFGSGTRLTVV.

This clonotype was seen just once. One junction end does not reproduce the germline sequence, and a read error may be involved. As DNA, the CDR3 is TGTGCCAACAGCTTCGTTCTAGCGGGGGGTTACAATGAGCAGTTCTTC. This codes for CANSFVLAGGYNEQFF. The V call is TRBV5-5, the J call TRBJ2-1; 11 bases map to TRBD2. This CDR3 is 16 amino acids long. CDR1 SGHKS and CDR2 YYEKEE come from the germline V gene (reference sequence).

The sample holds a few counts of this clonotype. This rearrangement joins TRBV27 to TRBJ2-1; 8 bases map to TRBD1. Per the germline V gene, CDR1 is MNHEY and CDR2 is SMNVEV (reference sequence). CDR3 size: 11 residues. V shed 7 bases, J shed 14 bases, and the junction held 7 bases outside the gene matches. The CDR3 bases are TGTGCCAGCAAAGGGACAGGTCGGGAGTTCTTC. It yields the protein CASKGTGREFF.

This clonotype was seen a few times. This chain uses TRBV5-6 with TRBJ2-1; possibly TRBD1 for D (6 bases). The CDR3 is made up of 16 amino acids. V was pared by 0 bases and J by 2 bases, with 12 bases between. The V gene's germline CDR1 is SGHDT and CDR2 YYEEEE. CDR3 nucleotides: TGTGCCAGCAGCTTGGAGGGCCAGGGGCCCTACAATGAGCAGTTCTTC. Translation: CASSLEGQGPYNEQFF.

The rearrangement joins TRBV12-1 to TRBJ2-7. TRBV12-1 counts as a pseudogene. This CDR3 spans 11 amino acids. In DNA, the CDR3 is TGTCCACGGGGGATCCCCTACGAGCAGTACTTC. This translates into CPRGIPYEQYF.

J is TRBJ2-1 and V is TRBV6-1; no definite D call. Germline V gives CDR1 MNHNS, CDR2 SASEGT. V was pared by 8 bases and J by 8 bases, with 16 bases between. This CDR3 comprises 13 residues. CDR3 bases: TGTGCCAGCTTTCGGTGGGGTTCGCATGAGCAGTTCTTC. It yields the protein CASFRWGSHEQFF.

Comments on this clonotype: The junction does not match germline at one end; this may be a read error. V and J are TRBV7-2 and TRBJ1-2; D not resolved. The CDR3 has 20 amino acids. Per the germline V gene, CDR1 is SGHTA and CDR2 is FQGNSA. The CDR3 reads CAGSLLVGIGHNSPNYGYTF. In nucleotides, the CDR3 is TGTGCCGGCAGCCTCCTTGTCGGGATCGGGCATAACTCCCCTAACTATGGCTACACCTTC. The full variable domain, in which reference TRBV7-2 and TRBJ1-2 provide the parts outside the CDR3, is GAGVSQSPSNKVTEKGKDVELRCDPISGHTALYWYRQSLGQGLEFLIYFQGNSAPDKSGLPSDRFSAERTGGSVSTLTIQRTQQEDSAVYLCAGSLLVGIGHNSPNYGYTFGSGTRLTVV.

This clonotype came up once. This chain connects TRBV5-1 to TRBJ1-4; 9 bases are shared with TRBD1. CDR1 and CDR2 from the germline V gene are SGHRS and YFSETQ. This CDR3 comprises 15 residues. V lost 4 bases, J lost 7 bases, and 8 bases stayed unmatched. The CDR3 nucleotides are TGCGCCAGCAGCCCTGCCGGGACAGGGTTTGAAAAACTGTTTTTT. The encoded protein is CASSPAGTGFEKLFF.

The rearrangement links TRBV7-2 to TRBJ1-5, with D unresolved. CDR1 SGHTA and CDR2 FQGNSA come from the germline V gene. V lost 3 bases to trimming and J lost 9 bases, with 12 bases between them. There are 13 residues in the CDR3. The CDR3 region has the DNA TGTGCCAGCAGCTTGGGCCAGTTCAGGCCCCAGCATTTT. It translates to CASSLGQFRPQHF.

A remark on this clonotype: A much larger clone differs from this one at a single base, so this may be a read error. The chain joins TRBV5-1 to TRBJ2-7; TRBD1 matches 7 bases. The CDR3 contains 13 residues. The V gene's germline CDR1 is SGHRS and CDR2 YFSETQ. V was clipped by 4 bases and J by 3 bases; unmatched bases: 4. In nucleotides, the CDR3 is TGCGCCAGCAGCGTATGGGACAGCTACGAGCAGTACTTC. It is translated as CASSVWDSYEQYF.

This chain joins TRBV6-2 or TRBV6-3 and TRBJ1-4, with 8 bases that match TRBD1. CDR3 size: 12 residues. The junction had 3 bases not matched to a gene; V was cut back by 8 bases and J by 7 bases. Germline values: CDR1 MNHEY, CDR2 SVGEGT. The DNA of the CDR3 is TGTGCCAGCCGACAGGGGAGTGAAAAACTGTTTTTT. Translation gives CASRQGSEKLFF.

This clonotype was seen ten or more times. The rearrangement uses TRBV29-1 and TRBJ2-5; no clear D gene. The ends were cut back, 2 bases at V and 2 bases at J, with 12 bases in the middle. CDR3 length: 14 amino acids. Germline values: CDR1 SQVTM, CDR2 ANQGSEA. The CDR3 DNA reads TGCAGCGTTGAAAACCCTAGTGATCAAGAGACCCAGTACTTC. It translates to CSVENPSDQETQYF.

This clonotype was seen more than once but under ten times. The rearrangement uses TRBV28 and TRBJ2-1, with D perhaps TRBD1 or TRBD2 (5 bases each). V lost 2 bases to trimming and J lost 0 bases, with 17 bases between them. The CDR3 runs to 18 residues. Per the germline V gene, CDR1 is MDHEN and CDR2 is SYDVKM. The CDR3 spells CASSLLNGPGSSYNEQFF. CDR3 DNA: TGTGCCAGCAGTTTACTGAACGGCCCAGGGAGCTCCTACAATGAGCAGTTCTTC.

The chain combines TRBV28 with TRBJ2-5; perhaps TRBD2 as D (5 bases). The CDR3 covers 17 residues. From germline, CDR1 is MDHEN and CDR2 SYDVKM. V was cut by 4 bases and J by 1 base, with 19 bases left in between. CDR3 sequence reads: CASSSDQPRASQETQYF. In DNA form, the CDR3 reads TGTGCCAGCAGTTCTGACCAACCGAGGGCGTCCCAAGAGACCCAGTACTTC.

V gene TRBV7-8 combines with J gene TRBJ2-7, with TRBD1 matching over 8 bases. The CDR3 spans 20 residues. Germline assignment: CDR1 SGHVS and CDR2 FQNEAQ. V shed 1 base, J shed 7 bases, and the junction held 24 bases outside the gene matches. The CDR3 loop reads CASSLGSSGTGLGEFNEQYF. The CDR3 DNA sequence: TGTGCCAGCAGCTTAGGTTCGTCTGGGACAGGCCTTGGGGAATTCAATGAGCAGTACTTC.

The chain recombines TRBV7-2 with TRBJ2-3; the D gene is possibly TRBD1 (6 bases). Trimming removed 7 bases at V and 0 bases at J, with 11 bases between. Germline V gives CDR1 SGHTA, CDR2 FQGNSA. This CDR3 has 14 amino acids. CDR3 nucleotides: TGTGCCAGCACTGCCGACAGGAGCACAGATACGCAGTATTTT. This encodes CASTADRSTDTQYF.

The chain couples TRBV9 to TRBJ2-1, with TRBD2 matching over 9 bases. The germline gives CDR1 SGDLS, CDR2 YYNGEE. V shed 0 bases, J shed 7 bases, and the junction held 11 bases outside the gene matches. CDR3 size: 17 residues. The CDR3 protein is CASSVEKGGGARNEQFF. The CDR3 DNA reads TGTGCCAGCAGCGTAGAAAAGGGCGGGGGGGCGAGAAATGAGCAGTTCTTC.

The CDR3 protein is CASSQLGQSYEQYF. CDR3 bases: TGTGCCAGCAGCCAATTGGGACAGTCCTACGAGCAGTACTTC. The chain couples TRBV7-2 to TRBJ2-7, with 7 bases identical to TRBD1. With V trimmed by 5 bases and J by 1 base, 5 bases remained unmatched. Germline CDR1 is SGHTA and CDR2 is FQGNSA. The CDR3 loop spans 14 amino acids.

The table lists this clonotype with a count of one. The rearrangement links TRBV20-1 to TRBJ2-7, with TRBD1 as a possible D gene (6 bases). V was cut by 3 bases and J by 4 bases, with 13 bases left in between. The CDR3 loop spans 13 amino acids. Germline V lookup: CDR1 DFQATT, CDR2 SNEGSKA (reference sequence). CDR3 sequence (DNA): TGCAGTGCTAGGGCCAGGGGAAGGTACGAGCAGTACTTC. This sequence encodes CSARARGRYEQYF.

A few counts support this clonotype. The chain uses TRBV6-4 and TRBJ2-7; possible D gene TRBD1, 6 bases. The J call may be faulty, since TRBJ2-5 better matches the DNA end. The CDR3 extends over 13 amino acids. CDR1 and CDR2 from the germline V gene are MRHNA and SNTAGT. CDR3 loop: CASSEMRGETQYF. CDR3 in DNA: TGTGCCAGCAGTGAGATGAGGGGGGAGACCCAGTACTTC.

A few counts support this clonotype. The CDR3 bases are TGCGCCAGCAGCCAAGTTGCAACTAATGAAAAACTGTTTTTT. This encodes CASSQVATNEKLFF. The rearrangement joins TRBV4-1 to TRBJ1-4; unclear D gene. CDR3 length: 14 residues. Germline-derived CDR1 and CDR2 are MGHRA and YSYEKL. Trimming took 1 base from V and 0 from J, leaving 3 bases between them.

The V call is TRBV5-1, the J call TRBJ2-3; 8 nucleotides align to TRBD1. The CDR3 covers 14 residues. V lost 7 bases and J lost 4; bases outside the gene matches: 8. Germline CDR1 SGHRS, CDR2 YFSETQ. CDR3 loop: CASVQGAISDTQYF. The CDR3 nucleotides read TGCGCCAGCGTGCAGGGGGCGATTTCAGATACGCAGTATTTT.

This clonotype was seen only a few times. CDR3 DNA sequence: TGTGCCAGCAAGGGGTACCAAGAGACCCAGTACTTC. Translation: CASKGYQETQYF. The genes are TRBV7-9 and TRBJ2-5; maybe TRBD1 (5 bases). The CDR3 has 12 residues. Germline CDR1 is SEHNR and CDR2 is FQNEAQ (reference sequence). V gave up 7 bases and J gave up 0 bases, with 6 bases separating them. Together with reference TRBV7-9 and TRBJ2-5, the CDR3 gives the full variable domain: DTGVSQNPRHKITKRGQNVTFRCDPISEHNRLYWYRQTLGQGPEFLTYFQNEAQLEKSRLLSDRFSAERPKGSFSTLEIQRTEQGDSAMYLCASKGYQETQYFGPGTRLLVL.

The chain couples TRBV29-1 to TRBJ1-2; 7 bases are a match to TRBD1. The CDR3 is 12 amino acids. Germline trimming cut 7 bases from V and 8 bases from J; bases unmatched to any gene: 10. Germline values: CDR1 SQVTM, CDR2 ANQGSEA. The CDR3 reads CSADRVVEGYTF. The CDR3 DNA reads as TGCAGCGCCGACAGGGTTGTAGAAGGCTACACCTTC.

CDR3 sequence: CSGTVATNEKLFF. The CDR3 DNA follows: TGCAGTGGTACCGTGGCAACTAATGAAAAACTGTTTTTT. V is TRBV20-1 and J is TRBJ1-4; D not resolved. V was clipped by 7 bases and J by 0 bases, with 9 bases between them. CDR1 and CDR2 from the germline V gene are DFQATT and SNEGSKA (reference sequence). This CDR3 is 13 amino acids long.